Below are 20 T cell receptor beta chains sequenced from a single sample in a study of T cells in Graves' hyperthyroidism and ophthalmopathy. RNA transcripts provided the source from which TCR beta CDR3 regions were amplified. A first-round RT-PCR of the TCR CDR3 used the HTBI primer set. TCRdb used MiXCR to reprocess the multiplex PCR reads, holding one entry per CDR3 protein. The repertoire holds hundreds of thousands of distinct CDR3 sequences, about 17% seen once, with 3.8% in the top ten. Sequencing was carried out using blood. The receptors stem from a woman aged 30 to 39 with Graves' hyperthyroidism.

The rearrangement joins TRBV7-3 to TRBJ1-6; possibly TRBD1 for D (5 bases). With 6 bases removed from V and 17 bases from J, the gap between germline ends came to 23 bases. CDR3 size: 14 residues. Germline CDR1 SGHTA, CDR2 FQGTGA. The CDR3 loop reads CASSEVDSNSPFHF. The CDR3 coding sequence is TGTGCCAGCAGTGAAGTCGACAGCAATTCACCTTTCCACTTT.

CDR3 region: CASSLFGSPLHF. The CDR3 DNA follows: TGTGCCAGCAGTTTATTTGGCTCACCCCTCCACTTT. V is TRBV27 and J is TRBJ1-6; no definite D call. The germline gives CDR1 MNHEY, CDR2 SMNVEV (reference sequence). The V end was cut by 1 base, the J end by 10 bases, with 5 bases between. This CDR3 has 12 residues.

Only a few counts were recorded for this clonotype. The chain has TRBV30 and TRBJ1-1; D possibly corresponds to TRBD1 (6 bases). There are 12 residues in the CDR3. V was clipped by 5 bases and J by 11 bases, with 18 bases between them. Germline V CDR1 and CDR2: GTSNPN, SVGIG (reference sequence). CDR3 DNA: TGTGCCTGGTACCAGTACAGGGATTCGGCTTTCTTT. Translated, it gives CAWYQYRDSAFF.

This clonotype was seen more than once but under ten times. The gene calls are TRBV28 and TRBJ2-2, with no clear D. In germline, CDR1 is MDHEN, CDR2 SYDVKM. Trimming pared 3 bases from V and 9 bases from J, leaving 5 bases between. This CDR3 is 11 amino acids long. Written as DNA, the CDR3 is TGTGCCAGCAGTTTCACGCGGGAGCTGTTTTTT. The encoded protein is CASSFTRELFF.

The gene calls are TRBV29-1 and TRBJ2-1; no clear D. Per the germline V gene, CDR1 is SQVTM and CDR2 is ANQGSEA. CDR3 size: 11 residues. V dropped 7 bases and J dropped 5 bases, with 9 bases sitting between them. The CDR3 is CSADKHNEQFF. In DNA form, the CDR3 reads TGCAGCGCCGACAAGCACAATGAGCAGTTCTTC.

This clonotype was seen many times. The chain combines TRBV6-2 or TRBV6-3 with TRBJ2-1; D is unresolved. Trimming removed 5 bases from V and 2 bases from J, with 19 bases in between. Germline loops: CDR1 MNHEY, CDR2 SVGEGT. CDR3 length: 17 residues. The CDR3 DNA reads TGTGCCAGCAGTCGCTCCATGGTCGGGCAACCCTACAATGAGCAGTTCTTC. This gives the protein CASSRSMVGQPYNEQFF.

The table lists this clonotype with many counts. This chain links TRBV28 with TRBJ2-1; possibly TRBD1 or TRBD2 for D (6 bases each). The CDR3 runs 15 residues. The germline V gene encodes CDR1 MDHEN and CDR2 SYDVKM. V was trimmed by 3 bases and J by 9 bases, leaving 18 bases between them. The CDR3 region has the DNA TGTGCCAGCAGTTTCCGGGGGCTAGCGTCAGGTGAGCAGTTCTTC. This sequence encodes CASSFRGLASGEQFF.

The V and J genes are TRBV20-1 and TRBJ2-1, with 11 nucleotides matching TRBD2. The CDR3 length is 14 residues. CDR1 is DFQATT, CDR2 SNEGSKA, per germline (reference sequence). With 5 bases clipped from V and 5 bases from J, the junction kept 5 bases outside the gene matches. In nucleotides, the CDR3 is TGCAGTGCTCCGACTAGCGGGATAAACAATGAGCAGTTCTTC. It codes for CSAPTSGINNEQFF.

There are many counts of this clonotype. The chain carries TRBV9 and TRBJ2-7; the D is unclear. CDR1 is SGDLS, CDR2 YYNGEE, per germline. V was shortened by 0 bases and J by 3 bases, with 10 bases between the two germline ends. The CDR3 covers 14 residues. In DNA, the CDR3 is TGTGCCAGCAGCGTAGGTTTCTACGGCTACGAGCAGTACTTC. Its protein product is CASSVGFYGYEQYF.

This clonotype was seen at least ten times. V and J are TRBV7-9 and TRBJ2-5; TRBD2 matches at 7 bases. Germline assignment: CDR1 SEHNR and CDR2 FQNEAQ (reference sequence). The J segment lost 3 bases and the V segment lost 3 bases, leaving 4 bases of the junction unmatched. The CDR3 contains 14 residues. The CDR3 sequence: CASSLGLPEETQYF. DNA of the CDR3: TGTGCCAGCAGCTTGGGACTACCAGAAGAGACCCAGTACTTC.

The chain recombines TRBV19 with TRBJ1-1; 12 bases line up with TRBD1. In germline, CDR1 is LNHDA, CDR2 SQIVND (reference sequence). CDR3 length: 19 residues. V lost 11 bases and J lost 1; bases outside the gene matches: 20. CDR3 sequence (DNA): TGTGCCTCAGAAGTACGCGCACCGGGACAGGGGGCCAGGAACACTGAAGCTTTCTTT. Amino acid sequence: CASEVRAPGQGARNTEAFF.

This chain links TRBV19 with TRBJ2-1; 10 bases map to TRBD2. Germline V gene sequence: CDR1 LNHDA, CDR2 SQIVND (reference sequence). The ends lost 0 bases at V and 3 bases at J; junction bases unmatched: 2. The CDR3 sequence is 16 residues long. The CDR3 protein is CASSIESSGSYNEQFF. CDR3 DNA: TGTGCCAGTAGTATAGAATCTAGCGGGAGCTACAATGAGCAGTTCTTC. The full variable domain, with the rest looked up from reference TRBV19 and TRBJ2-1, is DGGITQSPKYLFRKEGQNVTLSCEQNLNHDAMYWYRQDPGQGLRLIYYSQIVNDFQKGDIAEGYSVSREKKESFPLTVTSAQKNPTAFYLCASSIESSGSYNEQFFGPGTRLTVL.

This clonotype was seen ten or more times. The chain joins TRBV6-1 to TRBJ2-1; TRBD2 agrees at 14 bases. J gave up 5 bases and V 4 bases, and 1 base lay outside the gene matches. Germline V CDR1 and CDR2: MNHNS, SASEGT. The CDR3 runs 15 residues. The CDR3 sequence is CASSGLAGGNNEQFF. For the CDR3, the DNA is TGTGCCAGCAGTGGACTAGCGGGAGGGAACAATGAGCAGTTCTTC.

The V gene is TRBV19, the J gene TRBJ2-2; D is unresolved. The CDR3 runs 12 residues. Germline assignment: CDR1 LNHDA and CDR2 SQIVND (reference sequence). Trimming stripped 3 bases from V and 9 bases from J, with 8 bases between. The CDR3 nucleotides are TGTGCCAGTAGTATTTTAGGAAGGGAGCTGTTTTTT. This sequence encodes CASSILGRELFF.

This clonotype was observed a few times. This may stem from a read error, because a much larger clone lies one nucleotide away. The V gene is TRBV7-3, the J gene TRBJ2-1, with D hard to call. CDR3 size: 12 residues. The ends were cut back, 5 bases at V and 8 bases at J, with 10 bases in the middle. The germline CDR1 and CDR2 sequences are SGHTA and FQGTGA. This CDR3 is CASSPSADEQFF. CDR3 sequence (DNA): TGTGCCAGCAGCCCCAGCGCAGATGAGCAGTTCTTC.

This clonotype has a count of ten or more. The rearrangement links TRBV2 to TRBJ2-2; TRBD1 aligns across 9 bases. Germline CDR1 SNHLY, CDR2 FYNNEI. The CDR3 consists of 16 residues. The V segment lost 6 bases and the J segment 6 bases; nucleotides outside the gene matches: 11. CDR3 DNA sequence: TGTGCCAGCAGGGGACAGGGACAGGGAAGAGCCGGGGAGCTGTTTTTT. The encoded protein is CASRGQGQGRAGELFF.

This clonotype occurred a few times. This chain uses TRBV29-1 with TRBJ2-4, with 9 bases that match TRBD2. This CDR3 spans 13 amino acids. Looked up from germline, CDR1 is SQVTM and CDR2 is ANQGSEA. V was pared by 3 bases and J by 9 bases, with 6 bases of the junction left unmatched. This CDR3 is CSVEGLATGIQYF. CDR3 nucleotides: TGCAGCGTTGAGGGACTAGCAACCGGCATTCAGTACTTC.

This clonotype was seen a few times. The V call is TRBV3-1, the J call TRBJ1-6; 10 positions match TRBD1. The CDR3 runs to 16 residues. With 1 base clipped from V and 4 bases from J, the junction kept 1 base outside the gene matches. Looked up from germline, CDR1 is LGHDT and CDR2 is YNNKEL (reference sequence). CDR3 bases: TGTGCCAGCAGCCAAGGGGACAGGGGTTATAATTCACCCCTCCACTTT. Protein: CASSQGDRGYNSPLHF.

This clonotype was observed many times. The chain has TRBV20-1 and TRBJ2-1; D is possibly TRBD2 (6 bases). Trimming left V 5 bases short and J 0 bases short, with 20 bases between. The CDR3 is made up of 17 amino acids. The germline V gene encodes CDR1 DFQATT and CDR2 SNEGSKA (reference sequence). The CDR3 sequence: CSAPGDVASDSYNEQFF. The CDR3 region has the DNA TGCAGTGCTCCCGGAGACGTCGCTAGCGACTCCTACAATGAGCAGTTCTTC.

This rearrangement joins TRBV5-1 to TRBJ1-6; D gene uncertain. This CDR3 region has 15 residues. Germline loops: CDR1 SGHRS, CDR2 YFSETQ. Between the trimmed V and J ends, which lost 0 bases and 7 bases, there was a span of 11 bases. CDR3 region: CASSLALADNSPLHF. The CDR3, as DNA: TGCGCCAGCAGCTTGGCCTTGGCAGACAATTCACCCCTCCACTTT.